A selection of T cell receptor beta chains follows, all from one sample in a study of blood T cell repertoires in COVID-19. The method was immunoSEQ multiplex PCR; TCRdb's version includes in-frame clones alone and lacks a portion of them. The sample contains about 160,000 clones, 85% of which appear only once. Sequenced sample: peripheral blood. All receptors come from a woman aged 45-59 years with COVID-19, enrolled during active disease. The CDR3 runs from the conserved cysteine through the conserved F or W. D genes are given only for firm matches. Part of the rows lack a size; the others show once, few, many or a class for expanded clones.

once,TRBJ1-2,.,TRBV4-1,CASSQGQNYGYTF,TGCGCCAGCAGCCAAGGTCAAAACTATGGCTACACCTTC
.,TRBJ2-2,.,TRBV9,CASQGRGGTGELFF,TGTGCCAGCCAAGGACGCGGAGGAACCGGGGAGCTGTTTTTT
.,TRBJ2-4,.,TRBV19,CASSPRVSKNIQYF,TGTGCCAGTAGTCCCAGGGTTTCCAAAAACATTCAGTACTTC
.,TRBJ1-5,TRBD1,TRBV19,CASSIRAEDRGRQPQHF,TGTGCCAGTAGTATTCGGGCCGAAGACAGGGGGCGTCAGCCCCAGCATTTT
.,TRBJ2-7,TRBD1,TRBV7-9,CASSSRDRGRYEQYF,TGTGCCAGCAGTTCCCGGGACAGGGGCCGCTACGAGCAGTACTTC
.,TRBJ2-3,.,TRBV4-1,CASSQLVGASTDTQYF,TGCGCCAGCAGCCAATTAGTCGGAGCTAGCACAGATACGCAGTATTTT
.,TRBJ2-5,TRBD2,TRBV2,CASTEPHGGTETQYF,TGTGCCAGCACCGAGCCCCACGGGGGGACGGAGACCCAGTACTTC
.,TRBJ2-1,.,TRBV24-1,CATSETDRIGYNEQFF,TGTGCCACCAGTGAAACAGACAGGATCGGCTACAATGAGCAGTTCTTC
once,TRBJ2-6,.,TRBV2,CASLAGANVLTF,TGTGCCAGCTTAGCAGGGGCCAACGTCCTGACTTTC
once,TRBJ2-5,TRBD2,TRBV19,CASSALAGGIQETQYF,TGTGCCAGTAGTGCTCTAGCGGGGGGGATCCAAGAGACCCAGTACTTC
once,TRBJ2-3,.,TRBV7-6,CASSLRDGSFTDTQYF,TGTGCCAGCAGCTTAAGGGACGGGAGCTTCACAGATACGCAGTATTTT
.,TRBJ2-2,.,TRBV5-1,CASSLRLASSTGELFF,TGCGCCAGCAGCTTGCGGCTAGCGTCGAGCACCGGGGAGCTGTTTTTT
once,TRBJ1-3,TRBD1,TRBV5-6,CASSLRTGTTGNTIYF,TGTGCCAGCAGCTTGCGGACAGGGACGACCGGAAACACCATATATTTT
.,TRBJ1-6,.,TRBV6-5,CASSPGGSYNSPLHF,TGTGCCAGCAGCCCGGGGGGGTCCTATAATTCACCCCTCCACTTT
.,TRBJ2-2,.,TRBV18,CASSPQQGVGGELFF,TGTGCCAGCTCACCACAACAGGGAGTAGGCGGGGAGCTGTTTTTT
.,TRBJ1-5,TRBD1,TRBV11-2,CASSAGTVGNQPQHF,TGTGCCAGCAGCGCCGGGACAGTGGGCAATCAGCCCCAGCATTTT
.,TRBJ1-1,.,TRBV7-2,CASSNAWVRVNTEAFF,TGTGCCAGCAGCAACGCATGGGTCAGGGTGAACACTGAAGCTTTCTTT
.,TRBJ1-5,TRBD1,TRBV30,CAWSGQGGQPQHF,TGTGCCTGGAGTGGACAGGGTGGTCAGCCCCAGCATTTT
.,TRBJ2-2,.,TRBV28,CASSFSNTGELFF,TGTGCCAGCAGTTTTAGTAACACCGGGGAGCTGTTTTTT
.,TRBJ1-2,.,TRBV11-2,CASSLVGAGGYTF,TGTGCCAGCAGCTTAGTTGGGGCCGGTGGCTACACCTTC
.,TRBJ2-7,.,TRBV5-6,CASSQRQSRYEQYF,TGTGCCAGCAGCCAACGACAGTCTAGGTACGAGCAGTACTTC
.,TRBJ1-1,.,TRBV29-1,CSVPRTLPRTEAFF,TGCAGCGTTCCCAGGACACTCCCTCGAACTGAAGCTTTCTTT
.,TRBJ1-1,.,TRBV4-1,CASSPLAEGRTEAFF,TGCGCCAGCAGCCCTCTAGCGGAGGGGAGGACTGAAGCTTTCTTT
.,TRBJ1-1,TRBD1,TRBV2,CASEGQGNTEAFF,TGTGCCAGCGAGGGACAGGGGAACACTGAAGCTTTCTTT
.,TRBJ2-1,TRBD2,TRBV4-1,CASSRVSGGSSYNEQFF,TGCGCCAGCAGCCGAGTAAGCGGGGGGAGCTCCTACAATGAGCAGTTCTTC
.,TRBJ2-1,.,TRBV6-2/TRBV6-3,CASSYSRIYNEQFF,TGTGCCAGCAGTTACTCGAGAATTTACAATGAGCAGTTCTTC
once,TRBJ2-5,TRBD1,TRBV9,CASSKETGARETQYF,TGTGCCAGCAGCAAAGAAACAGGGGCTAGGGAGACCCAGTACTTC
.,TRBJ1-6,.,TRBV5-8,CASSFTAGGGFSYNSPLHF,TGTGCCAGCAGCTTCACCGCGGGCGGGGGTTTCTCCTATAATTCACCCCTCCACTTT
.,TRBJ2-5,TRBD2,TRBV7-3,CASSPGGERETQYF,TGTGCCAGCAGCCCGGGAGGGGAGCGAGAGACCCAGTACTTC
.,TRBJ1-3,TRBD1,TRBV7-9,CASSWRDRSSGNTIYF,TGTGCCAGCAGCTGGAGGGACAGGAGCTCTGGAAACACCATATATTTT
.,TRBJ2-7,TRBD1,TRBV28,CASSSQDRAQQYF,TGTGCCAGCAGCTCACAAGACAGGGCCCAGCAGTACTTC
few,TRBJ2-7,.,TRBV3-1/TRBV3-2,CASSPVGGEQYF,TGTGCCAGCAGCCCGGTTGGAGGCGAGCAGTACTTC